This TCR beta chain originates from a study of T cell responses to AZD1222 COVID-19 vaccine. General study findings and limits: Every sample of the repertoires postdated the peak T cell response. Clonal diversity was possibly underestimated; the donors were predominantly white British and more often female.

Only in-frame clones appear in the TCRdb table, and some are missing; sequencing was by immunoSEQ multiplex PCR. The repertoire holds some 150,000 clones, more than 85% seen once, with about 1% in the top ten. For this clone: Antigen specificity is unknown.

The CDR3 length is 13 residues. Germline V CDR1 and CDR2: MNHEY, SMNVEV (reference sequence). Trimming shortened V by 5 bases and J by 0 bases, and 2 bases separated the two germline ends. This rearrangement joins TRBV27 to TRBJ2-6; D is ambiguous. The material sequenced was peripheral blood, taken on day 0 of AZD1222 vaccination. The sequence derives from an adult in good health. The CDR3 nucleotides read TGTGCCAGCAGTGTCTCTGGGGCCAACGTCCTGACTTTC. This gives the protein CASSVSGANVLTF.